The sample holds many counts of the clone carrying this T cell receptor (beta chain). The antigen is unknown. TCRdb processed the RT-PCR reads anew with MiXCR; each CDR3 protein has one entry. Here the sample spans about 610,000 distinct CDR3 sequences, 14% being singletons. The CDR3 covers 11 residues. Trimming removed 11 bases at V and 7 bases at J, with 12 bases between. This specimen comes from a study of response to subunit inactivated influenza vaccine. Study findings and constraints: It was suggested by the authors that few new T cells are recruited by each seasonal influenza vaccination.

Sequenced material: PBMCs from blood, taken about 12 days after vaccination. The chain links TRBV12-3 or TRBV12-4 to TRBJ2-1; no firm D call. The clonotype originates from a man aged 50 to 59 who received an inactivated influenza vaccine. Here the CDR3 DNA reads TGTGCCTCTGGACCCTTTAATGAGCAGTTCTTC. This codes for CASGPFNEQFF.